This TCR beta chain came from a study of PD-1 blockade in classical Hodgkin lymphoma. Noted time point: newly diagnosed, previously untreated cHL patient sample. With magnetic negative selection, CD4+ T cells were purified from PBMCs that had been thawed. Trimming stripped 0 bases from V and 7 bases from J, with 16 bases between. There are 15 residues in the CDR3. Per germline, CDR1 LNHNV and CDR2 YYDKDF (reference sequence). The repertoire was sequenced with immunoSEQ multiplex PCR; TCRdb's copy has only in-frame clones and lacks some. This table has approximately 35,000 clones, 80% to 90% appearing once.

The gene calls are TRBV15 and TRBJ2-7; either TRBD1 or TRBD2 may fit D (5 bases each). The sequence was obtained from a human donor with classical Hodgkin lymphoma. Sequencing was performed on CD4+ T cells from blood. The CDR3 here is CATSRDRGPSGEQYF. CDR3 in DNA: TGTGCCACCAGCAGAGATAGGGGACCCTCGGGGGAGCAGTACTTC.